This T cell receptor beta chain was identified in a study of cytotoxic CD8 clonotypes in ibrutinib-treated CLL. This clone was picked up a small number of times. Germline assignment: CDR1 SGHRS and CDR2 YFSETQ. The CDR3 covers 15 residues. Between the trimmed V and J ends, which lost 0 bases and 0 bases, there was a span of 7 bases. Generated by immunoSEQ multiplex PCR, the TCRdb table keeps only in-frame clones and is missing some. The sample carries more than 200,000 clones, 70% recorded once. Sequenced material: PBMCs, taken after 24 months of ibrutinib treatment. This chain joins TRBV5-1 and TRBJ1-3; D gene uncertain. This TCR was recovered from a human donor with chronic lymphocytic leukemia. This chain's CDR3 is CASSLAGSSGNTIYF. As DNA, the CDR3 is TGCGCCAGCAGCTTGGCCGGGAGCTCTGGAAACACCATATATTTT.